The clone carrying this T cell receptor (beta chain) has just one count. Its antigen is as yet unknown. An end of the junction differs from the germline gene, which may be a read error. This sample was included in a study of blood T cells in healthy people across ages. Then a second PCR, running roughly 6 to 12 cycles, was carried out with a sample-barcoded 5' primer and a J-beta primer mix. A single record per CDR3 protein comes from TCRdb applying MiXCR to the 5' RACE reads. The sample has approximately 800,000 distinct CDR3 sequences, 58% seen once. This CDR3 region has 15 residues. CDR1 is DFQATT and CDR2 is SNEGSKA in the germline V gene (reference sequence). Whole-study findings and limits: Roughly linear declines in TCR beta diversity per million T cells occurred with age. When set beside aged donors, long-lived donors presented more naive CD4+ cells and higher diversity.

The rearrangement joins TRBV20-1 to TRBJ1-6, with no clear D. This TCR was recovered from a man aged 30 to 39 in good health. Material for sequencing was blood. For the CDR3, the DNA is TGCAGTGCTAGAGAATTGCAGGCGGCGGGTTCACCCCTCTACTTT. This codes for CSARELQAAGSPLYF.